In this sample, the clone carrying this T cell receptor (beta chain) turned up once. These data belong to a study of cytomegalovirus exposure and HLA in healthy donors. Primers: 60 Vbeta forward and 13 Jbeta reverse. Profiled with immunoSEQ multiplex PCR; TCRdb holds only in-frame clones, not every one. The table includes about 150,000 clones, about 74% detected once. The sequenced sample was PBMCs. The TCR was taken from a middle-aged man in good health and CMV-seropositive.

CDR3 nucleotide sequence: TGTGCTAGTGGTTTGGGGTACGAGCAGTACTTC. It translates to CASGLGYEQYF. The rearrangement uses TRBV12-5 and TRBJ2-5; D gene ambiguous. TRBJ2-7 matches the DNA end more closely, so the J call is doubtful. The CDR3 totals 11 residues. Germline CDR1 and CDR2: LGHNT and FRNRAP.